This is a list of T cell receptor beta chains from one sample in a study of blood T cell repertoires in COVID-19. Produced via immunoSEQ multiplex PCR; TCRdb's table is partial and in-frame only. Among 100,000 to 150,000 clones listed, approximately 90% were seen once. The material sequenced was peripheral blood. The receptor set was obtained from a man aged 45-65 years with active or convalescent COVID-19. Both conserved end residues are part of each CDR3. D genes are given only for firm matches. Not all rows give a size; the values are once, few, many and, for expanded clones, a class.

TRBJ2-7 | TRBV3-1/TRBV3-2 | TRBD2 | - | CASSQGLAAYEQYF | TGTGCCAGCAGCCAAGGACTAGCGGCCTACGAGCAGTACTTC
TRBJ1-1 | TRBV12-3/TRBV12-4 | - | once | CASMRARNTEAFF | TGTGCCAGCATGAGGGCCCGAAACACTGAAGCTTTCTTT
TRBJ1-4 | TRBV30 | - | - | CAWSVRGDPEKLFF | TGTGCCTGGAGTGTACGGGGGGACCCTGAAAAACTGTTTTTT
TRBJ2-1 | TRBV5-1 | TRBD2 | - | CASSSITSGSSNEQFF | TGCGCCAGCAGTTCAATCACTAGCGGGAGTTCAAATGAGCAGTTCTTC
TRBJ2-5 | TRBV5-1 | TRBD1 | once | CASSSQGQETQYF | TGCGCCAGCAGCTCACAGGGGCAAGAGACCCAGTACTTC
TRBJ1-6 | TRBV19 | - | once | CASSISAGVRNSPLHF | TGTGCCAGTAGTATCTCGGCAGGGGTACGAAATTCACCCCTCCACTTT
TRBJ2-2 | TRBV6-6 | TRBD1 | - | CASNGQGRNTGELFF | TGTGCCAGCAATGGACAGGGTCGGAACACCGGGGAGCTGTTTTTT
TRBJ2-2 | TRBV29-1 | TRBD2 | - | CSSRLAGGGELFF | TGCAGCTCCCGACTAGCGGGGGGCGGGGAGCTGTTTTTT
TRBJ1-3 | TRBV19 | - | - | CASSSTGGSGNTIYF | TGTGCCAGTAGTTCAACGGGGGGCTCGGGCAACACCATATATTTT
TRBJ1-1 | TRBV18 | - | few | CASSPQEVQGNTEAFF | TGTGCCAGCTCACCACAAGAGGTCCAGGGGAACACTGAAGCTTTCTTT
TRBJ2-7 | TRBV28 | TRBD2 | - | CASSFSYKETSGSDTYEQYF | TGTGCCAGCAGTTTCTCTTATAAGGAGACTAGCGGGAGCGATACCTACGAGCAGTACTTC